Listed below are T cell receptor beta chains from one sample, sequenced in a study of cytomegalovirus exposure and HLA in healthy donors. The repertoire was sequenced with immunoSEQ multiplex PCR; TCRdb's copy has only in-frame clones and lacks some. The sample data list approximately 46,000 clones. The sample comprised PBMCs. The source is a male donor in good health and CMV-seronegative. CDR3s include the opening cysteine and the closing phenylalanine or tryptophan. A D gene is named only where the DNA matches it firmly. Clone size is given for some rows only: seen once, a few or many times, or a class if the clone is expanded.

TRBD2 | 16 | TRBJ2-4 | - | TRBV5-1 | TGCGCCAGCGCTCCAGAGGCCCTAGCGGGAGGAAACATTCAGTACTTC | CASAPEALAGGNIQYF
TRBD1 | 11 | TRBJ2-7 | - | TRBV20-1 | TGCAGCCTAGACAGGGGGTACGAGCAGTACTTC | CSLDRGYEQYF
TRBD1 | 13 | TRBJ2-1 | - | TRBV19 | TGTGCCAGTAGTAGGGGACAGGACAATGAGCAGTTCTTC | CASSRGQDNEQFF
TRBD1 | 17 | TRBJ1-3 | - | TRBV13 | TGTGCCAGCAGCCGGGCCTTACCCCCGGGACAGGGAAACACCATATATTTT | CASSRALPPGQGNTIYF
TRBD1 | 14 | TRBJ2-5 | - | TRBV9 | TGTGCCAGCAGCGAACAGGGGCGAGGGGAGACCCAGTACTTC | CASSEQGRGETQYF
- | 13 | TRBJ1-2 | - | TRBV6-1 | TGTGCCAGCAGTGACAGGGAAACGGATGGCTACACCTTC | CASSDRETDGYTF
TRBD2 | 18 | TRBJ2-3 | - | TRBV7-9 | TGTGCCAGCAGCTTAGTCGGCGGCGGGGGGCGCGCAGAAGATACGCAGTATTTT | CASSLVGGGGRAEDTQYF
TRBD1 | 14 | TRBJ1-4 | - | TRBV7-9 | TGTGCCAGCAGCTTAGGACAGGGGGTTGAAAAACTGTTTTTT | CASSLGQGVEKLFF
- | 15 | TRBJ2-3 | - | TRBV6-1 | TGTGCCAGCAGTGAATTTTGGCAGGGCGCAGATACGCAGTATTTT | CASSEFWQGADTQYF
TRBD2 | 15 | TRBJ2-3 | - | TRBV28 | TGTGCCAGCAGCTTCGGGGGGTATCGGCCAGATACGCAGTATTTT | CASSFGGYRPDTQYF
- | 14 | TRBJ2-3 | - | TRBV29-1 | TGCAGCGCGGTGGGACATAGGGGCACAGATACGCAGTATTTT | CSAVGHRGTDTQYF
TRBD2 | 15 | TRBJ2-1 | - | TRBV7-8 | TGTGCCAGCACCCTACTAGCGGGACACTACAATGAGCAGTTCTTC | CASTLLAGHYNEQFF
- | 13 | TRBJ2-3 | - | TRBV18 | TGTGCCAGCTCACCCGGGGGAGTGGATACGCAGTATTTT | CASSPGGVDTQYF
- | 17 | TRBJ2-1 | - | TRBV28 | TGTGCCAGCAGAAAGCCGGCAGGACAAAAGATTTACAATGAGCAGTTCTTC | CASRKPAGQKIYNEQFF
TRBD1 | 13 | TRBJ1-2 | - | TRBV6-5 | TGTGCCAGCAAACCAGGGGGCAAGGGTGGCTACACCTTC | CASKPGGKGGYTF
- | 15 | TRBJ1-5 | - | TRBV2 | TGTGCCAGCAGTCTACCCGGACAGCCGGATCAGCCCCAGCATTTT | CASSLPGQPDQPQHF
- | 13 | TRBJ1-1 | - | TRBV28 | TGTGCCAGCAGCCCCACATTGAACACTGAAGCTTTCTTT | CASSPTLNTEAFF
- | 15 | TRBJ1-1 | - | TRBV5-1 | TGCGCCAGCAGCCCCGACCCTCAGGGAACTACTGAAGCTTTCTTT | CASSPDPQGTTEAFF
- | 13 | TRBJ1-4 | - | TRBV11-2 | TGTGCCAGCAGGGGGGGACTTAATGAAAAACTGTTTTTT | CASRGGLNEKLFF
TRBD2 | 15 | TRBJ2-7 | - | TRBV5-4 | TGTGCCAGCAGCTTTACTAGCGGCCCCTCCTACGAGCAGTACTTC | CASSFTSGPSYEQYF
TRBD1 | 12 | TRBJ2-1 | medium-sized | TRBV19 | TGTGCCAGTAGTCCACAGGGGAATGAGCAGTTCTTC | CASSPQGNEQFF
- | 11 | TRBJ1-1 | - | TRBV2 | TGTGTCACAGGTGGACCAGATGAAGCTTTCTTT | CVTGGPDEAFF
- | 15 | TRBJ2-2 | - | TRBV4-3 | TGCGCCAGCAGCCAAGACTGGGCCCGAACCGGGGAGCTGTTTTTT | CASSQDWARTGELFF
- | 12 | TRBJ2-1 | - | TRBV5-8 | TGTGCCAGCAGCTTGCTAGGTTTTGAGCAGTTCTTC | CASSLLGFEQFF
TRBD2 | 19 | TRBJ2-3 | - | TRBV19 | TGTGCCAGTAGTGGGGGACTAGCGGGAGGGACCCCTAGCACAGATACGCAGTATTTT | CASSGGLAGGTPSTDTQYF
TRBD2 | 15 | TRBJ2-7 | - | TRBV6-5 | TGTGCCAGCCGGAGAGGGACTAGCAGAGCCTACGAGCAGTACTTC | CASRRGTSRAYEQYF
- | 18 | TRBJ1-1 | - | TRBV7-8 | TGTGCCAGCAGCTCCACACCCGGGCCCCTCAGGGGGAACACTGAAGCTTTCTTT | CASSSTPGPLRGNTEAFF
TRBD2 | 16 | TRBJ2-1 | - | TRBV27 | TGTGCCAGCAGTACCTCTAGCGGGAGCGTCTACAATGAGCAGTTCTTC | CASSTSSGSVYNEQFF
TRBD2 | 14 | TRBJ2-5 | - | TRBV6-5 | TGTGCCAGCAGCCTAAGGGGAGGGACAGAGACCCAGTACTTC | CASSLRGGTETQYF
- | 12 | TRBJ1-2 | - | TRBV19 | TGTGCCAGTACCGCAGGGTATTCTGGCTACACCTTC | CASTAGYSGYTF
TRBD2 | 15 | TRBJ2-1 | - | TRBV27 | TGTGCCACGGGACTAGCGGGATGGACCGACAATGAGCAGTTCTTC | CATGLAGWTDNEQFF
TRBD2 | 14 | TRBJ2-5 | - | TRBV5-1 | TGCGCCAGCTCGACTAGCGGGGACCAAGAGACCCAGTACTTC | CASSTSGDQETQYF
- | 14 | TRBJ1-2 | - | TRBV29-1 | TGCAGCGTTGAAGCCGCAGACAGACACTATGGCTACACCTTC | CSVEAADRHYGYTF
TRBD2 | 19 | TRBJ2-4 | - | TRBV4-1 | TGCGCCAGCAGCCAAGATATAGGGGGTTTAGTAGCGGGGTCAAACATTCAGTACTTC | CASSQDIGGLVAGSNIQYF
- | 12 | TRBJ1-1 | - | TRBV2 | TGTGCCAGCGGCGGCTCGAACACTGAAGCTTTCTTT | CASGGSNTEAFF
TRBD1 | 16 | TRBJ2-7 | - | TRBV28 | TGTGCCAGCAGGCCATCCGGGACAGGGGAATACTACGAGCAGTACTTC | CASRPSGTGEYYEQYF
TRBD2 | 16 | TRBJ2-2 | - | TRBV7-9 | TGTGCCAGCAGCGGCAGCGGGAGCGGCGACACCGGGGAGCTGTTTTTT | CASSGSGSGDTGELFF
TRBD2 | 17 | TRBJ2-3 | - | TRBV4-1 | TGCGCCAGCAGCCAATCTGGGACTAGCGGGAGCACAGATACGCAGTATTTT | CASSQSGTSGSTDTQYF
TRBD2 | 15 | TRBJ2-1 | - | TRBV5-4 | TGTGCCAGCAGGGTCAGCGGGAGAACCTACAATGAGCAGTTCTTC | CASRVSGRTYNEQFF
TRBD1 | 15 | TRBJ1-4 | - | TRBV7-2 | TGTGCCAGCAGCTCGCCGGGACAGGGAAGGGAAAAACTGTTTTTT | CASSSPGQGREKLFF
TRBD2 | 15 | TRBJ2-3 | - | TRBV2 | TGTGCCAGCAGCCTTAGCGGGACTAGCACAGATACGCAGTATTTT | CASSLSGTSTDTQYF
- | 15 | TRBJ2-6 | - | TRBV6-5 | TGTGCCAGCGCGGTCGGGTTATCTGGGGCCAACGTCCTGACTTTC | CASAVGLSGANVLTF
- | 13 | TRBJ1-2 | - | TRBV6-5 | TGTGCCAGCAGTCCGAGGGACTTCTATGGCTACACCTTC | CASSPRDFYGYTF
- | 13 | TRBJ2-2 | - | TRBV6-1 | TGTGCCAGCAGTGAGCGGGACACCGGGGAGCTGTTTTTT | CASSERDTGELFF
- | 14 | TRBJ2-7 | - | TRBV6-6 | TGTGCCAGCAGTCCCCGGGGTCCCGCCTACGAGCAGTACTTC | CASSPRGPAYEQYF
- | 13 | TRBJ2-7 | - | TRBV27 | TGTGCCAGCAGTTTTGCGGGGATTGACGAGCAGTACTTC | CASSFAGIDEQYF
TRBD1 | 14 | TRBJ2-5 | - | TRBV6-1 | TGTGCCAGCATTGAGACAGGGGGGCGAGAGACCCAGTACTTC | CASIETGGRETQYF
TRBD2 | 17 | TRBJ2-5 | - | TRBV11-2 | TGTGCCAGCAGCTTCACCGCCGGGACTAGCGTTAAAGAGACCCAGTACTTC | CASSFTAGTSVKETQYF
- | 14 | TRBJ2-1 | - | TRBV12-5 | TGTGCTAGTGGTTTAGCGGGCTCCTACAATGAGCAGTTCTTC | CASGLAGSYNEQFF
- | 16 | TRBJ2-3 | - | TRBV5-1 | TGCGCCAGCAGCTCGGAAGGACAGAAAAGCACAGATACGCAGTATTTT | CASSSEGQKSTDTQYF
- | 18 | TRBJ2-6 | - | TRBV30 | TGTGCCCCCAGCGTCCCGGCCCTATTCCGTCTTGGGGCCAACGTCCTGACTTTC | CAPSVPALFRLGANVLTF
TRBD2 | 13 | TRBJ2-4 | - | TRBV30 | TGTGCCTGGAGTGTCCCCGGGGGGGACATTCAGTACTTC | CAWSVPGGDIQYF
TRBD1 | 15 | TRBJ1-5 | - | TRBV28 | TGTGCCAGCAGTCCCAGGGGGCGGGCGGGTCAGCCCCAGCACTTT | CASSPRGRAGQPQHF
TRBD2 | 16 | TRBJ2-1 | - | TRBV7-3 | TGTGCCAGCAGCTTATACGGGGGGGCTCTAGGCAATGAGCAGTTCTTC | CASSLYGGALGNEQFF
- | 14 | TRBJ1-5 | - | TRBV6-5 | TGTGCCAGCAGCAACACCGGGGGAGGGCAGCCCCAGCATTTT | CASSNTGGGQPQHF
- | 14 | TRBJ1-2 | - | TRBV7-9 | TGTGCCAGCAGCTTCTACGACAGCCCCTATGGCTACACCTTC | CASSFYDSPYGYTF
- | 13 | TRBJ2-7 | - | TRBV6-1 | TGTGCCAGCAGTGATGGGGGCCAATACGAGCAGTACTTC | CASSDGGQYEQYF